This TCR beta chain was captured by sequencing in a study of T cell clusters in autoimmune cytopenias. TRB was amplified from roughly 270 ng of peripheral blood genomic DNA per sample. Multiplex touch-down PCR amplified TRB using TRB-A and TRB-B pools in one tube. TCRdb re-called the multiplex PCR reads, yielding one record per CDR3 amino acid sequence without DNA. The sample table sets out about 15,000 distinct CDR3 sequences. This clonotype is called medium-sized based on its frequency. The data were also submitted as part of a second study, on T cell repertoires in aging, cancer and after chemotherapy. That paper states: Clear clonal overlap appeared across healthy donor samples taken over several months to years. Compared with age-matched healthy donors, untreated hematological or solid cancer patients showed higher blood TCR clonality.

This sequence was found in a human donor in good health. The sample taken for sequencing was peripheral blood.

The CDR3 region is CAWNLRGARRNSPLHF. This chain connects TRBV30 to TRBJ1-6; TCRdb names TRBD1, which stays unverified in the absence of DNA. Germline CDR1 reads GTSNPN; CDR2 reads SVGIG (reference sequence). The CDR3 is 16 residues long.